The 24 T cell receptor beta chains below were found in one sample sequenced in a study of CD8+CD57+ T cells in acquired aplastic anemia (dated by TCRdb to 2016 to 2019). The reads were generated on an Illumina HiSeq 2000. Profiling of TCR beta VDJ combinations and CDR3 sequences used genomic DNA as the template. TCRdb applied fastp at Q25 and MiXCR to the public reads, then kept only in-frame beta chains. Each entry is one CDR3 protein sequence, shown with its most common DNA and genes. The sample records some 200,000 distinct CDR3 sequences, nearly 50% of which are singletons. The biggest ten clones account for approximately 9.4% of the sample. Flow cytometry had shown CD8+CD57+ cell expansion in the patients selected for sequencing. Sequenced: sorted CD4+, CD8+, or CD8+CD57+ T cells (not recorded which) from PBMCs. All receptors come from a human donor with aplastic anemia.

This rearrangement joins TRBV20-1 to TRBJ2-7, with a possible D match to TRBD2 (8 bases). The J call may be incorrect, as the DNA end agrees better with TRBJ2-1. The CDR3 runs 17 residues. CDR1 is DFQATT and CDR2 is SNEGSKA in the germline V gene (reference sequence). CDR3 region: CSAGGGGRPQLNNEQFF. CDR3 nucleotide sequence: TGCAGTGCTGGAGGGGGCGGGAGGCCACAGTTGAACAATGAGCAGTTCTTC.

The chain recombines TRBV29-1 with TRBJ1-2; D uncertain. Germline-derived CDR1 and CDR2 are SQVTM and ANQGSEA. This CDR3 contains 16 residues. Trimming left V 3 bases short and J 0 bases short, with 17 bases between. CDR3 sequence (DNA): TGCAGCGTTGACGATTGGGTTACGGGAACTAACTATGGCTACACCTTC. It yields the protein CSVDDWVTGTNYGYTF. Filled out from reference TRBV29-1 and TRBJ1-2, the complete variable domain reads SAVISQKPSRDICQRGTSLTIQCQVDSQVTMMFWYRQQPGQSLTLIATANQGSEATYESGFVIDKFPISRPNLTFSTLTVSNMSPEDSSIYLCSVDDWVTGTNYGYTFGSGTRLTVV.

The CDR3 loop reads CASSFSSDTQYF. The CDR3 nucleotides read TGTGCCAGCAGCTTTAGTTCAGATACGCAGTATTTT. The gene calls are TRBV7-9 and TRBJ2-3; D uncertain. Germline CDR1 is SEHNR and CDR2 is FQNEAQ (reference sequence). Trimming shortened V by 3 bases and J by 4 bases, and 5 bases separated the two germline ends. The CDR3 loop spans 12 amino acids.

The chain links TRBV25-1 to TRBJ2-7, with 14 bases aligning to TRBD2. Per the germline V gene, CDR1 is MGHDK and CDR2 is SYGVNS. The CDR3 length is 18 residues. V lost 5 bases to trimming and J lost 5 bases; unmatched junction nucleotides: 14. The CDR3 sequence is CASSFGRLAGGPGDEQYF. In DNA form, the CDR3 reads TGTGCCAGCAGTTTTGGAAGACTAGCGGGAGGGCCCGGGGACGAGCAGTACTTC.

This clonotype was detected only a few times. The rearrangement uses TRBV19 and TRBJ2-2; 9 positions match TRBD1. The CDR3 totals 14 residues. Germline CDR1 is LNHDA and CDR2 is SQIVND (reference sequence). V dropped 4 bases and J dropped 7; count of bases not matched to a gene: 4. CDR3 protein: CASSNRDRVGELFF. CDR3 sequence (DNA): TGTGCCAGTAGTAACCGGGACAGGGTCGGGGAGCTGTTTTTT.

The J gene is TRBJ2-1, the V gene TRBV11-1; 9 bases fit TRBD1. Germline-derived CDR1 and CDR2 are SGHAT and FQDESV (reference sequence). Unmatched junction bases numbered 7, after V lost 0 bases and J lost 7 bases. CDR3 length equals 16 residues. The CDR3, as DNA: TGTGCCAGCAGCTTAGCTCACAGGGGGCGTCGGAATGAGCAGTTCTTC. Amino acid sequence: CASSLAHRGRRNEQFF.

This clonotype was counted a few times. A single base separates this from a much larger clone, so it may be a read error. The chain recombines TRBV19 with TRBJ1-5; a possible D gene is TRBD1 (5 bases). Per the germline V gene, CDR1 is LNHDA and CDR2 is SQIVND (reference sequence). The CDR3 has 14 residues. The CDR3 bases are TGTGCCAGTACTATTACTTGGGGGAATCAGCCCCGGCATTTT. Protein: CASTITWGNQPRHF.

The V and J genes are TRBV10-3 and TRBJ2-2; D gene ambiguous. This CDR3 contains 14 residues. Germline lookup yields CDR1 ENHRY and CDR2 SYGVKD. V was shortened by 0 bases and J by 10 bases, with 12 bases between the two germline ends. CDR3 in DNA: TGTGCCATCAGTGAGTCTCCGGAACATGAGGAGCTGTTTTTT. Encoded protein: CAISESPEHEELFF.

At least ten counts were recorded for this clonotype. The chain has TRBV5-1 and TRBJ2-3; tentatively, D is TRBD2 (6 bases). Trimming left V 0 bases short and J 6 bases short, with 14 bases between. CDR3 size: 15 residues. The germline CDR1 and CDR2 sequences are SGHRS and YFSETQ. CDR3 residues: CASSLAWREPDTQYF. The CDR3 DNA follows: TGCGCCAGCAGCTTGGCCTGGCGGGAACCGGATACGCAGTATTTT.

The rearrangement uses TRBV19 and TRBJ2-1, with 9 bases fitting TRBD2. Germline V gene sequence: CDR1 LNHDA, CDR2 SQIVND (reference sequence). The V gene end was trimmed by 6 bases and the J gene end by 0 bases; junction bases not matched to a gene: 15. The CDR3 sequence is 19 residues long. The CDR3 here is CASREKSGRLKSSYNEQFF. CDR3 nucleotides: TGTGCCAGTAGAGAAAAAAGCGGGAGGCTCAAAAGCTCCTACAATGAGCAGTTCTTC. Complete variable domain (other parts from reference TRBV19 and TRBJ2-1): DGGITQSPKYLFRKEGQNVTLSCEQNLNHDAMYWYRQDPGQGLRLIYYSQIVNDFQKGDIAEGYSVSREKKESFPLTVTSAQKNPTAFYLCASREKSGRLKSSYNEQFFGPGTRLTVL.

This clonotype was seen more than once but under ten times. The gene calls are TRBV18 and TRBJ1-1; D gene uncertain. This CDR3 is built from 14 residues. Looked up from germline, CDR1 is KGHSH and CDR2 is LQKENI. V was trimmed by 0 bases and J by 4 bases, leaving 9 bases between them. The CDR3 nucleotides read TGTGCCAGCTCACCACCAGGGCGAGGCACTGAAGCTTTCTTT. It is translated as CASSPPGRGTEAFF. The full variable domain, rest sourced from reference TRBV18 and TRBJ1-1, is NAGVMQNPRHLVRRRGQEARLRCSPMKGHSHVYWYRQLPEEGLKFMVYLQKENIIDESGMPKERFSAEFPKEGPSILRIQQVVRGDSAAYFCASSPPGRGTEAFFGQGTRLTVV.

This clonotype showed up many times. V gene TRBV20-1 combines with J gene TRBJ1-1; D unresolved. The V end lost 5 bases, the J end lost 2 bases, and 6 bases lay between the germline ends. Germline V gene data show CDR1 as DFQATT and CDR2 as SNEGSKA (reference sequence). CDR3 length equals 11 residues. CDR3 DNA sequence: TGCAGTGCTGGCGAAAACACTGAAGCTTTCTTT. Translation: CSAGENTEAFF.

The genes are TRBV20-1 and TRBJ2-7, with 7 positions matching TRBD2. The length of the CDR3 is 12 residues. The germline V gene encodes CDR1 DFQATT and CDR2 SNEGSKA (reference sequence). With 1 base clipped from V and 6 bases from J, the junction kept 3 bases outside the gene matches. CDR3 region: CSARGVAGEQYF. The DNA for the CDR3 is TGCAGTGCTAGAGGGGTAGCGGGCGAGCAGTACTTC.

The table lists this clonotype with a count of one. The junction does not match germline at one end; this may be a read error. The CDR3 reads CASWSGRVGTGELFF. As DNA, the CDR3 is TGCGCCAGCTGGAGTGGGAGGGTAGGCACCGGGGAGCTATTTTTT. The chain employs TRBV10-2 and TRBJ2-2; 7 bases line up with TRBD2. From germline, CDR1 is WSHSY and CDR2 SAAADI. The CDR3 covers 15 residues.

The chain uses TRBV19 and TRBJ2-7; D is ambiguous. Looked up from germline, CDR1 is LNHDA and CDR2 is SQIVND (reference sequence). This CDR3 contains 15 residues. The V end was cut by 9 bases, the J end by 2 bases, with 20 bases between. CDR3 loop: CASSAGSGPTYEQYF. CDR3 sequence (DNA): TGTGCCAGCAGTGCTGGGTCGGGTCCGACCTACGAGCAGTACTTC.

The V and J genes are TRBV2 and TRBJ2-7; no firm D call. The CDR3 runs 13 residues. Germline loops: CDR1 SNHLY, CDR2 FYNNEI. Trimming removed 2 bases from V and 5 bases from J, with 10 bases in between. As DNA, the CDR3 is TGTGCCAGCAGTGAAAGAAGGTTGGACGAGCAGTACTTC. Residues: CASSERRLDEQYF.

J is TRBJ2-6 and V is TRBV18, with no clear D. Germline V gene sequence: CDR1 KGHSH, CDR2 LQKENI. CDR3 length: 15 amino acids. The germline V and J ends were trimmed by 1 base and 2 bases, with 6 bases remaining between them. The CDR3 spells CASSPLPTGANVLTF. The CDR3 nucleotides are TGTGCCAGCTCACCACTGCCCACTGGGGCCAACGTCCTGACTTTC.

In its sample, this clonotype was seen a few times. The gene calls are TRBV7-3 and TRBJ2-3, with unresolved D. The germline V gene has CDR1 SGHTA and CDR2 FQGTGA. Trimming removed 1 base at V and 3 bases at J, with 5 bases between. The CDR3 runs to 13 residues. CDR3 sequence: CASSLRPTDTQYF. For the CDR3, the DNA is TGTGCCAGCAGCTTAAGACCAACAGATACGCAGTATTTT. Looking up the rest from reference TRBV7-3 and TRBJ2-3 gives the full variable domain: GAGVSQTPSNKVTEKGKYVELRCDPISGHTALYWYRQSLGQGPEFLIYFQGTGAADDSGLPNDRFFAVRPEGSVSTLKIQRTERGDSAVYLCASSLRPTDTQYFGPGTRLTVL.

The chain has TRBV2 and TRBJ1-5; 9 bases line up with TRBD1. This CDR3 is 14 amino acids long. The germline CDR1 and CDR2 sequences are SNHLY and FYNNEI. The V and J ends lost 7 bases and 4 bases, in that order; junction bases with no gene match: 5. The CDR3 here is CASTPDRGNQPQHF. The CDR3 nucleotides are TGTGCCAGCACCCCGGACAGGGGAAATCAGCCCCAGCATTTT.

The rearrangement links TRBV20-1 to TRBJ1-2; 7 bases line up with TRBD1. Germline CDR1 is DFQATT and CDR2 is SNEGSKA (reference sequence). This CDR3 is 12 amino acids long. Trimming took 3 bases from V and 4 from J; bases not matched to a gene: 2. The CDR3 DNA sequence: TGCAGTGCTAGGGGACAGACCTATGGCTACACCTTC. Translated, it gives CSARGQTYGYTF.

The chain couples TRBV4-2 to TRBJ1-3; 9 nucleotides match TRBD1. Germline V gene lookup returns CDR1 LGHNA and CDR2 YNFKEQ. V was clipped by 7 bases and J by 4 bases; unmatched bases: 8. The CDR3 totals 15 residues. CDR3 residues: CASTPTGGHGNTIYF. The CDR3 DNA reads as TGTGCCAGCACCCCGACAGGGGGTCACGGAAACACCATATATTTT.

The chain recombines TRBV10-3 with TRBJ2-1, with D possibly TRBD2 on 6 matching bases. V was trimmed by 3 bases and J by 4 bases, leaving 16 bases between them. This CDR3 spans 16 amino acids. Per germline, CDR1 ENHRY and CDR2 SYGVKD. The CDR3 nucleotides read TGTGCCATCAGTGACCCGGAGGGTAGAGGGTACAATGAGCAGTTCTTC. Residues: CAISDPEGRGYNEQFF.

This clonotype was detected many times. J is TRBJ2-5 and V is TRBV12-5; 12 nucleotides agree with TRBD2. The CDR3 contains 16 residues. In germline, CDR1 is LGHNT, CDR2 FRNRAP. The ends lost 5 bases at V and 5 bases at J; junction bases unmatched: 9. The CDR3 reads CASGDLAGGPVETQYF. Here the CDR3 DNA reads TGTGCTAGTGGTGATCTAGCGGGAGGGCCCGTGGAGACCCAGTACTTC.

Note on this clonotype: The conserved phenylalanine or tryptophan normally closing the CDR3 is absent here, so this likely arose from a read error. This chain links TRBV24-1 with TRBJ2-1; D might be TRBD2 (5 bases). V was shortened by 11 bases and J by 0 bases, with 19 bases between the two germline ends. The CDR3 is 16 amino acids. Germline lookup yields CDR1 KGHDR and CDR2 SFDVKD. The CDR3 region is CASSLVGGLSYNEQFL. CDR3 sequence (DNA): TGTGCCAGCAGCTTGGTCGGCGGGCTCTCCTACAATGAGCAGTTCCTC.